What follows are 16 T cell receptor beta chains derived from one specimen sequenced in a study of graft-versus-host responses after intestinal transplantation. Their antigen targets remain unknown. Data came from immunoSEQ multiplex PCR; TCRdb stores just in-frame clones and leaves some out. The sample lists tens of thousands of clones, 85% to 95% occurring once. The specimen was unstimulated CD8+ T cells sorted from spleen or lymph node cells, collected before intestinal transplant. All receptors come from a human donor who received an intestinal transplant.

This clone was observed a handful of times. The chain has TRBV6-9 and TRBJ1-5, with D possibly matching TRBD1 (5 bases). Trimming took 7 bases from V and 3 from J, leaving 16 bases between them. CDR3 length: 15 amino acids. CDR1 and CDR2 from the germline V gene are MNHGY and SVAAGI. Here the CDR3 DNA reads TGTGCCAGCACCATAGGACATCGGCTCAATCAGCCCCAGCATTTT. The encoded protein is CASTIGHRLNQPQHF.

The V gene is TRBV6-6, the J gene TRBJ2-5, with D tentatively TRBD2 (5 bases). The CDR3 is 14 amino acids. The V and J ends lost 5 bases and 1 base respectively, with 11 bases between them. Germline V lookup: CDR1 MNHNY, CDR2 SVGAGI (reference sequence). The CDR3 sequence is CASSDNGVQETQYF. DNA of the CDR3: TGTGCCAGCAGTGACAACGGGGTCCAAGAGACCCAGTACTTC.

Only one count was recorded for this clone. The CDR3 nucleotides are TGTGCCAGCAGCCCGGCCGGGGGGCTGTCGGAAAAACTGTTTTTT. Translation: CASSPAGGLSEKLFF. The gene calls are TRBV9 and TRBJ1-4; D is possibly TRBD1 (6 bases). This CDR3 comprises 15 residues. Trimming shortened V by 4 bases and J by 8 bases, and 18 bases separated the two germline ends. Germline CDR1 reads SGDLS; CDR2 reads YYNGEE.

The V gene is TRBV7-9, the J gene TRBJ1-1; D is perhaps TRBD1 (5 bases). The V gene lost 4 bases and the J gene lost 5 bases, with 8 bases spanning the gap. The germline V gene encodes CDR1 SEHNR and CDR2 FQNEAQ (reference sequence). The CDR3 contains 12 residues. CDR3: CASSWGGTEAFF. The DNA of the CDR3 is TGTGCCAGCAGCTGGGGGGGGACTGAAGCTTTCTTT.

Here the CDR3 DNA reads TGCGCCAGCAGCCAAGATGTAGGGGCTAGCAATCAGCCCCAGCATTTT. Its protein is CASSQDVGASNQPQHF. The gene calls are TRBV4-3 and TRBJ1-5, with D possibly matching TRBD1 (5 bases). The CDR3 spans 16 residues. Germline CDR1 is LGHNA and CDR2 is YSLEER. Trimming pared 0 bases from V and 0 bases from J, leaving 9 bases between.

A single count supports this clone. This chain uses TRBV9 with TRBJ2-2; TRBD2 aligns across 16 bases. From germline, CDR1 is SGDLS and CDR2 YYNGEE. The CDR3 consists of 17 residues. J lost 5 bases, V lost 4 bases, and 5 bases had no gene match. The CDR3 loop is CASSLGLAGGQTGELFF. In nucleotides, the CDR3 is TGTGCCAGCAGCTTGGGACTAGCGGGGGGGCAGACCGGGGAGCTGTTTTTT.

A single count supports this clone. The chain employs TRBV4-3 and TRBJ2-2; TRBD2 might be the D (6 bases). Trimming took 3 bases from V and 7 from J, leaving 15 bases between them. The CDR3 runs 15 residues. Per germline, CDR1 LGHNA and CDR2 YSLEER. The CDR3 coding sequence is TGCGCCAGCAGCCAGGACGGAGGAGGGTTCGGGGAGCTGTTTTTT. Protein: CASSQDGGGFGELFF.

The genes are TRBV11-2 and TRBJ2-1; 11 bases fit TRBD2. J gave up 8 bases and V 4 bases, and 13 bases lay outside the gene matches. This CDR3 has 17 amino acids. Germline V gene data show CDR1 as SGHAT and CDR2 as FQNNGV. DNA of the CDR3: TGTGCCAGCAGCTCGCCCTTTAGCGGGGGGGTCGGGTATGAGCAGTTCTTC. Its translation: CASSSPFSGGVGYEQFF.

This clone appeared once. This chain uses TRBV27 with TRBJ1-2, with D possibly being TRBD1 (6 bases). V shed 9 bases and J shed 5 bases, with 10 bases lying between them. The germline CDR1 and CDR2 sequences are MNHEY and SMNVEV (reference sequence). This CDR3 is 11 amino acids long. DNA of the CDR3: TGTGCCAGTAAGGGGACATATGGCTACACCTTC. Translated: CASKGTYGYTF.

This clone was counted once. The chain employs TRBV27 and TRBJ2-2, with D perhaps TRBD2 (6 bases). Germline-derived CDR1 and CDR2 are MNHEY and SMNVEV (reference sequence). The CDR3 totals 12 residues. Trimming left V 10 bases short and J 7 bases short, with 13 bases between. The CDR3 DNA reads as TGTGCCACCGGGGGTAGGGACGGGGAGCTGTTTTTT. Amino acids: CATGGRDGELFF.

V gene TRBV27 combines with J gene TRBJ1-1, with D possibly matching TRBD1 (5 bases). The CDR3 has 15 residues. Trimming removed 2 bases at V and 5 bases at J, with 15 bases between. Germline CDR1 reads MNHEY; CDR2 reads SMNVEV (reference sequence). The CDR3 sequence: CASSLGQGVGTEAFF. CDR3 bases: TGTGCCAGCAGTTTAGGGCAGGGTGTGGGAACTGAAGCTTTCTTT.

This sequence joins TRBV7-2 and TRBJ2-7; either TRBD1 or TRBD2 may fit D (6 bases each). This CDR3 region has 15 residues. Germline V gene data show CDR1 as SGHTA and CDR2 as FQGNSA. Deletions cut 5 bases from V and 3 bases from J, with 17 bases between. The CDR3 DNA sequence: TGTGCCAGCAGCGTAGGGGGGCCGCCCTACTACGAGCAGTACTTC. It encodes CASSVGGPPYYEQYF. Drawing the rest from reference TRBV7-2 and TRBJ2-7, the complete variable domain is GAGVSQSPSNKVTEKGKDVELRCDPISGHTALYWYRQSLGQGLEFLIYFQGNSAPDKSGLPSDRFSAERTGGSVSTLTIQRTQQEDSAVYLCASSVGGPPYYEQYFGPGTRLTVT.

The chain couples TRBV4-3 to TRBJ2-7; 7 nucleotides align to TRBD1. V dropped 1 base and J dropped 4; count of bases not matched to a gene: 4. Germline CDR1 and CDR2: LGHNA and YSLEER. CDR3 size: 14 residues. The CDR3 protein is CASSQGGGAYEQYF. Written as DNA, the CDR3 is TGCGCCAGCAGCCAAGGAGGGGGCGCGTACGAGCAGTACTTC.

Points on this clone: This same CDR3 is encoded by further DNA sequences in the sample. This rearrangement joins TRBV7-8 to TRBJ1-2; D call uncertain. The CDR3 is 14 residues long. From germline, CDR1 is SGHVS and CDR2 FQNEAQ. Between the trimmed V and J ends, which lost 0 bases and 0 bases, there was a span of 5 bases. The CDR3 DNA sequence: TGTGCCAGCAGCTTAGCATCTTCTAACTATGGCTACACCTTC. Encoded protein: CASSLASSNYGYTF.

The chain employs TRBV5-1 and TRBJ2-7; D is possibly TRBD1 (6 bases). Germline-derived CDR1 and CDR2 are SGHRS and YFSETQ. Deletions cut 4 bases from V and 5 bases from J, with 19 bases between. The CDR3 runs 15 residues. CDR3 in DNA: TGCGCCAGCAGCCTCGCCGGGCAGGGGAAAAACGAGCAGTACTTC. Protein product: CASSLAGQGKNEQYF.

As regards this clone: This same CDR3 is encoded by further DNA sequences in the sample. The rearrangement links TRBV7-9 to TRBJ1-1; D gene uncertain. Trimming left V 1 base short and J 6 bases short, with 6 bases between. Germline-derived CDR1 and CDR2 are SEHNR and FQNEAQ (reference sequence). The CDR3 is 12 residues long. This chain's CDR3 is CASSLGGAEAFF. DNA for the CDR3: TGTGCCAGCAGCTTAGGAGGTGCTGAAGCTTTCTTT.